This is a list of T cell receptor beta chains from one sample in a study of STAT5B mutations in CD4+ large granular lymphocyte leukemia. Assay used: immunoSEQ multiplex PCR; TCRdb lists only in-frame clones, some missing. This sample has about 30,000 clones, with 65% to 80% found just once. Input material: CD4+ T cells from blood buffy coats. These receptors came from a human donor in good health. CDR3s include the opening cysteine and the closing phenylalanine or tryptophan. The D gene is left open where the match is weak. Clone size appears in some rows only: once, few, many, or a class for an expanded clone.

TRBJ2-1	-	-	TRBV10-2	TGCGCCAGCAGTGGGGGCAATGAGCAGTTCTTC	CASSGGNEQFF
TRBJ2-2	-	few	TRBV29-1	TGCAGCGTCACCGGGACGGCGAACACCGGGGAGCTGTTTTTT	CSVTGTANTGELFF
TRBJ2-1	-	-	TRBV7-2	TGTGCCAGCAGCCTCAAAAGAGGTTCGCAAATACGGTTCTTC	CASSLKRGSQIRFF
TRBJ2-3	-	-	TRBV19	TGTGCCTCTAACCAGCCAGGACGGCGACCAGATACGCAGTATTTT	CASNQPGRRPDTQYF
TRBJ1-1	TRBD1	few	TRBV2	TGTGCCAGCAGTGAAGGCGGCAGGGGGCGAGCCACTGAAGCTTTCTTT	CASSEGGRGRATEAFF
TRBJ1-5	-	-	TRBV7-2	TGTGCCAGCAGCTTAGTCGGGGGGAATCAGCCCCAGCATTTT	CASSLVGGNQPQHF
TRBJ1-2	TRBD1	once	TRBV25-1	TGTGCCAGCAGTGAACAGGCTCGGACAGGGAATGGCTACACCTTC	CASSEQARTGNGYTF
TRBJ1-1	-	-	TRBV6-6	TGTGCCAGCAGTTGGACTTCCCCCGAAAGCACTGAAGCTTTCTTT	CASSWTSPESTEAFF
TRBJ1-1	-	once	TRBV10-2	TGCGCCAGCAGTGAGACTCCGGGTGAAGCTTTCTTT	CASSETPGEAFF
TRBJ2-3	TRBD2	-	TRBV9	TGTGCCAGCAGCTCGACTAGCGGGGCCGTCACAGATACGCAGTATTTT	CASSSTSGAVTDTQYF
TRBJ1-2	TRBD1	-	TRBV6-1	TGTGCCAGCAGCGTCCAGGGGGCGAATGGCTACACCTTC	CASSVQGANGYTF
TRBJ2-6	-	-	TRBV23-1	TGCGCCAGCAGTCAATCGGACAGCGGCTCTGGGGCCAACGTCCTGACTTTC	CASSQSDSGSGANVLTF
TRBJ2-1	-	-	TRBV21-1	TGTGCCAGCAGCAAAGTGGAGATTTACAATGAGCAGTTCTTC	CASSKVEIYNEQFF
TRBJ2-5	-	-	TRBV27	TGTGCCAGCAGTTTGACAAGCCGGGTGGGGGAGACCCAGTACTTC	CASSLTSRVGETQYF
TRBJ1-5	-	few	TRBV6-6	TGTGCCAGCAGTTACGGTCATTTGAATCGAGCCCAGCATTTT	CASSYGHLNRAQHF
TRBJ2-1	TRBD2	-	TRBV6-5	TGTGCCAGCAGGAGGACTAGCCCCTCCTACAATGAGCAGTTCTTC	CASRRTSPSYNEQFF
TRBJ2-5	-	-	TRBV27	TGTGCCAGCAGTTTACTGGGGCAAGAGACCCAGTACTTC	CASSLLGQETQYF
TRBJ2-5	-	-	TRBV6-6	TGTGCCAGCAAGGGGCCAGGAGGGTTGGAGACCCAGTACTTC	CASKGPGGLETQYF
TRBJ2-2	-	-	TRBV7-2	TGTGCCAGCAGCTTTAGATGGGCAGGGGACACCGGGGAGCTGTTTTTT	CASSFRWAGDTGELFF
TRBJ2-5	-	-	TRBV5-1	TGCGCCAGCAGCTTGGGGGATTCGGAGACCCAGTACTTC	CASSLGDSETQYF
TRBJ1-2	TRBD1	-	TRBV5-6	TGTGCCAGCAGCCCATCCAGGAGGGGGCGGTATGGCTACACCTTC	CASSPSRRGRYGYTF
TRBJ1-5	-	-	TRBV2	TGTGCCAGCAGTGACAGGTCTTCTAATCAGCCCCAGCATTTT	CASSDRSSNQPQHF
TRBJ2-3	TRBD2	-	TRBV11-1	TGTGCCAGCAGCTGGGAGGGCTTGGCAGATACGCAGTATTTT	CASSWEGLADTQYF
TRBJ1-5	-	once	TRBV6-6	TGTGCCAGCACCCGGGACAACAATCAGCCCCAGCATTTT	CASTRDNNQPQHF
TRBJ1-1	TRBD1	-	TRBV7-2	TGTGCCAGCAGCTCCCATCGGGACAGGGGCCCATTGAGCACTGAAGCTTTCTTT	CASSSHRDRGPLSTEAFF
TRBJ2-2	-	-	TRBV2	TGTGCCAGCAGGGAGACAGAAAGAGCGAACACCGGGGAGCTGTTTTTT	CASRETERANTGELFF
TRBJ2-3	-	-	TRBV14	TGTGCCAGCAGCCCCCGGCAGACAGATACGCAGTATTTT	CASSPRQTDTQYF
TRBJ2-7	-	-	TRBV5-5	TGTGCCAGCAGCCAAAGGGACGGTTACGAGCAGTACTTC	CASSQRDGYEQYF
TRBJ1-2	-	-	TRBV27	TGTGCCAGCAGTTTCTCGGACAGTTTCTATGGCTACACCTTC	CASSFSDSFYGYTF
TRBJ2-3	TRBD1	once	TRBV7-8	TGTGCCAGCAGCTTCCGACCTGACAGGGGGAACACAGATACGCAGTATTTT	CASSFRPDRGNTDTQYF
TRBJ1-4	-	-	TRBV7-2	TGTGCCAGCAGCCCACGGGGGCCAGTAAAACTGTTTTTT	CASSPRGPVKLFF
TRBJ2-2	-	-	TRBV18	TGTGCCAGCTCACCAGGTCGGACCGGGGAGCTGTTTTTT	CASSPGRTGELFF
TRBJ2-7	-	few	TRBV18	TGTGCCAGCTCATCCGACTCGAACTACGAGCAGTACTTC	CASSSDSNYEQYF
TRBJ2-5	-	once	TRBV18	TGTGCCAGCTCACAGGGGAGGCAAGAGACCCAGTACTTC	CASSQGRQETQYF
TRBJ2-7	TRBD2	-	TRBV9	TGTGCCAGCAGCGTAGGTACTAGCGGATACGAGCAGTACTTC	CASSVGTSGYEQYF
TRBJ2-5	-	-	TRBV5-1	TGCGCCAGCAGCTCTAACGGCCCGTACCAAGAGACCCAGTACTTC	CASSSNGPYQETQYF
TRBJ2-2	-	once	TRBV6-5	TGTGCCAGCAGTTACTTCCCCGCGAGAACCGGGGAGCTGTTTTTT	CASSYFPARTGELFF
TRBJ2-1	-	-	TRBV2	TGTGCCAGCAAGCAGGGGGGGTCTAGTAATGAGCAGTTCTTC	CASKQGGSSNEQFF
TRBJ2-7	-	-	TRBV7-2	TGTGCCAGCAGCTTAGGACAGCTCCCCGCCTACGAGCAGTACTTC	CASSLGQLPAYEQYF
TRBJ2-7	-	few	TRBV4-3	TGCGCCAGCAGCCGACTAGTGGGTGGGGAGCAGTACTTC	CASSRLVGGEQYF
TRBJ1-2	-	-	TRBV5-6	TGTGCCAGCCACAGGCTGAGCGACAACTATGGCTACACCTTC	CASHRLSDNYGYTF
TRBJ2-2	TRBD1	-	TRBV5-1	TGCGCCAGCAGCTTGGATGGGACAGCCACCAACACCGGGGAGCTGTTTTTT	CASSLDGTATNTGELFF
TRBJ2-3	-	-	TRBV11-2	TGTGCCAGCAGCTTAGTCTCTCTGGGCACCGGCAACACAGATACGCAGTATTTT	CASSLVSLGTGNTDTQYF
TRBJ2-3	-	-	TRBV2	TGTGCCAGCAGTGAATCAGGGGTCCACACAGATACGCAGTATTTT	CASSESGVHTDTQYF
TRBJ2-2	-	-	TRBV23-1	TGCGCCAGCAGTCAAGCCTCACAGGCGAACACCGGGGAGCTGTTTTTT	CASSQASQANTGELFF
TRBJ1-5	-	-	TRBV30	TGTGCCTGGAATTTGGGCATCCCAGGGCAGCCCCAGCATTTT	CAWNLGIPGQPQHF
TRBJ1-1	-	-	TRBV29-1	TGCAGCGTTGTCGACACTTACACTGAAGCTTTCTTT	CSVVDTYTEAFF
TRBJ2-5	-	-	TRBV30	TGTGCCTGGAGTGGAAACAGGGGAGGAGAGACCCAGTACTTC	CAWSGNRGGETQYF
TRBJ2-3	-	-	TRBV11-3	TGTGCCAGCAGCCCAAGCCTGGGGGCCTACACAGATACGCAGTATTTT	CASSPSLGAYTDTQYF
TRBJ2-7	TRBD2	-	TRBV5-1	TGCGCCAGCAGCTTGGTGAGCGGGAGCTCCTACGAGCAGTACTTC	CASSLVSGSSYEQYF
TRBJ2-3	-	-	TRBV9	TGTGCCAGCAGCGTAGATAAGGGGCTCGGGACAGATACGCAGTATTTT	CASSVDKGLGTDTQYF
TRBJ1-6	-	-	TRBV7-8	TGTGCCAGCAGCTTAGCCGCTAATAATTCACCCCTCCACTTT	CASSLAANNSPLHF
TRBJ1-3	-	-	TRBV4-3	TGCGCCAGCAGCCAAGGAGGGTTGTCCTCTGGAAACACCATATATTTT	CASSQGGLSSGNTIYF
TRBJ2-2	-	-	TRBV7-9	TGTGCCAGCAGCTTAAGGCCAGGAGGCGGGGAGCTGTTTTTT	CASSLRPGGGELFF
TRBJ1-1	-	-	TRBV7-2	TGTGCCAGCAGCTTTCAGAAGAACACTGAAGCTTTCTTT	CASSFQKNTEAFF